This is a list of T cell receptor beta chains from one sample in a study of graft-versus-host responses after intestinal transplantation. Their antigens remain unidentified. Produced via immunoSEQ multiplex PCR; TCRdb's table is partial and in-frame only. This sample has about 97,000 clones; 85% to 95% occur once, and the top ten carry over 0.055%. The sample was unstimulated CD8+ T cells sorted from spleen or lymph node cells, taken before transplant. Receptors originate from a human donor who was the organ donor for an intestinal transplant. Each CDR3 is given with its conserved first and last residue. Fields, in order: D gene, J gene, clone size, V gene, CDR3 DNA, CDR3 protein. A D gene is named only where the DNA matches it firmly. The size field is filled for only some rows; it gives once, few, many or a size class.

>-|TRBJ1-1|-|TRBV6-6
TGTGCCAGCAGCTTATACATGAACACTGAAGCTTTCTTT
CASSLYMNTEAFF
>TRBD2|TRBJ2-3|-|TRBV4-1
TGCGCCAGCAGCCAAGATGGGACTAGCGGGGGGGCCGCTTGGTATACGCAGTATTTT
CASSQDGTSGGAAWYTQYF
>TRBD2|TRBJ2-7|-|TRBV19
TGTGCCAGTAGTTGGGGGGGAGCCACCTACGAGCAGTACTTC
CASSWGGATYEQYF
>TRBD2|TRBJ2-7|-|TRBV28
TGTGCCAGCTCCGTAGCGGGAGGGCCCTCCTACGAGCAGTACTTC
CASSVAGGPSYEQYF
>TRBD1|TRBJ1-5|-|TRBV7-8
TGTGCCAGCAGCTTAGGACAGGGGATAGAATATAGCAATCAGCCCCAGCATTTT
CASSLGQGIEYSNQPQHF
>-|TRBJ2-1|-|TRBV28
TGTGCCAGTAATACAGCCAGCTCCTACAATGAGCAGTTCTTC
CASNTASSYNEQFF
>-|TRBJ2-4|-|TRBV19
TGTGCCGTAAATGACAGTCCCAAAAACATTCAGTACTTC
CAVNDSPKNIQYF
>TRBD1|TRBJ2-3|-|TRBV28
TGTGCCAGCAGTTTATATCCCGGGACAGGGGATACGCAGTATTTT
CASSLYPGTGDTQYF
>-|TRBJ2-5|-|TRBV15
TGTGCCACCAGCAGCGTGGGCCAGGAAGAGACCCAGTACTTC
CATSSVGQEETQYF
>-|TRBJ2-6|once|TRBV5-4
TGTGCCAGCAGCTTGTTCGGGTCTGGGGCCAACGTCCTGACTTTC
CASSLFGSGANVLTF
>-|TRBJ2-7|-|TRBV19
TGTGCCAGTAGTATGGCTCCAGGGTCTGGCGAGCAGTACTTC
CASSMAPGSGEQYF
>TRBD2|TRBJ2-7|-|TRBV29-1
TGCAGCGTTCACGGACTAGCGGGAGAAGCCTACGAGCAGTACTTC
CSVHGLAGEAYEQYF
>-|TRBJ2-7|-|TRBV9
TGTGCCAGCAGCGCGAGCGAAACCTACGAGCAGTACTTC
CASSASETYEQYF
>-|TRBJ2-3|-|TRBV9
TGTGCCAGCAGCGCCTGGGACATCCCCACAGATACGCAGTATTTT
CASSAWDIPTDTQYF
>TRBD1|TRBJ1-2|-|TRBV7-9
TGTGCCAGCTCTGAGGCAGGGGGTGGAAACTATGGCTACACCTTC
CASSEAGGGNYGYTF
>TRBD2|TRBJ2-7|few|TRBV5-1
TGCGCCAGCAGCCTCCTTACTAGCGGCCCCTTGGAGGAGCAGTACTTC
CASSLLTSGPLEEQYF
>-|TRBJ2-1|-|TRBV10-1
TGCGCCAGCAGTGATTCATCCTACAATGAGCAGTTCTTC
CASSDSSYNEQFF
>-|TRBJ2-7|-|TRBV7-8
TGTGCCAGCAGCTTATTTGAACAGATCTACGAGCAGTACTTC
CASSLFEQIYEQYF
>TRBD2|TRBJ2-5|-|TRBV6-5
TGTGCCAGCAGGACTAGCGGGTACCAAGAGACCCAGTACTTC
CASRTSGYQETQYF
>-|TRBJ2-2|-|TRBV16
TGTGCCAGCAGCCAATACGAGATCACCGGGGAGCTGTTTTTT
CASSQYEITGELFF
>-|TRBJ1-2|few|TRBV5-6
TGTGCCAGCAGCTTCAGGGTTTCTAACTATGGCTACACCTTC
CASSFRVSNYGYTF
>-|TRBJ1-2|-|TRBV19
TGTGCCAGCATTACAGGGAAAGAGGTCAACTATGGCTACACCTTC
CASITGKEVNYGYTF
>TRBD2|TRBJ2-3|-|TRBV11-2
TGTGCCAGCAGCTTAGAAATAGCGGGAGGGGGGAGCACAGATACGCAGTATTTT
CASSLEIAGGGSTDTQYF
>-|TRBJ1-2|-|TRBV20-1
TGCAGTGCGTTACAAACAGCTGGCTACACCTTC
CSALQTAGYTF
>TRBD2|TRBJ2-6|-|TRBV7-3
TGTGCCAGCAGCGCTAGGGGCCGGGACTACCGAACCAGCGGTGGGGCCAACGTCCTGACTTTC
CASSARGRDYRTSGGANVLTF
>TRBD2|TRBJ2-7|-|TRBV7-8
TGTGCCAGCAGCTTAGAAGGCAGCGGGGTAGAGCAGTACTTC
CASSLEGSGVEQYF
>-|TRBJ2-7|-|TRBV27
TGTGCCAGCAGTTTATCGGACACCTACGAGCAGTACTTC
CASSLSDTYEQYF
>TRBD2|TRBJ2-7|few|TRBV15
TGTGCCACCAGCGGGGGACTAGCGGGAGGGGGAAGGAGCTACGAGCAGTACTTC
CATSGGLAGGGRSYEQYF
>-|TRBJ2-6|once|TRBV23-1
TGCGCCAGCAGACGCGGACTAAGTGGGGCCAACGTCCTGACTTTC
CASRRGLSGANVLTF
>TRBD2|TRBJ2-3|-|TRBV7-9
TGTGCCAGCAGCTTACTAGCGGGGGGGCCATCAGATACGCAGTATTTT
CASSLLAGGPSDTQYF
>-|TRBJ2-1|once|TRBV7-9
TGTGCCAGCAGCCTTAAGTTCGGTGAGCAGTTCTTC
CASSLKFGEQFF
>-|TRBJ2-2|-|TRBV6-5
TGTGCCAGCAGCGGGGGTACCGGGGAGCTGTTTTTT
CASSGGTGELFF